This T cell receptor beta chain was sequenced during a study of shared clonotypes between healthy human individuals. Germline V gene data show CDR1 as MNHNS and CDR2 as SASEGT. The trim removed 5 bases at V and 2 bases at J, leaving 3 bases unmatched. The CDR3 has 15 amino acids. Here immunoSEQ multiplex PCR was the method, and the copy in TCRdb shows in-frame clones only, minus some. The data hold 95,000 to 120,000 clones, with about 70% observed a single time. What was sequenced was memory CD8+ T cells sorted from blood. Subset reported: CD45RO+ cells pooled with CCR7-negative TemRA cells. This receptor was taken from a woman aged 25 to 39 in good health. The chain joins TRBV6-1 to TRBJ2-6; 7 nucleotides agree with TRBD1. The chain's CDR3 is CASSRDRAGANVLTF. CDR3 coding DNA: TGTGCCAGCAGTAGAGACAGGGCTGGGGCCAACGTCCTGACTTTC.